Each of the 12 T cell receptor beta chains below was sequenced from the same sample in a study of OX40 agonist ivuxolimab in advanced cancers. Clones were sequenced by immunoSEQ multiplex PCR, and TCRdb holds only the in-frame ones, with some missing. The table shows tens of thousands of clones, with around nine tenths occurring only once. This material consisted of CD4+ or CD8+ T cells sorted from blood, taken in a trial of the OX40 agonist ivuxolimab. The receptors shown here come from an adult with an advanced solid tumor such as melanoma, head and neck, liver or kidney cancer.

The chain joins TRBV28 to TRBJ2-7; TRBD1 or TRBD2 may be the D gene (7 bases each). CDR3 length: 15 amino acids. Germline lookup yields CDR1 MDHEN and CDR2 SYDVKM. V lost 3 bases and J lost 2, with 14 bases in between. CDR3 nucleotides: TGTGCCAGCAGTTTGGGGGGGACAGTAACCTACGAGCAGTACTTC. It encodes CASSLGGTVTYEQYF.

The chain is built from TRBV20-1 and TRBJ2-7; D possibly corresponds to TRBD2 (6 bases). V lost 1 base to trimming and J lost 7 bases, with 8 bases between them. CDR1 DFQATT and CDR2 SNEGSKA come from the germline V gene (reference sequence). The length of the CDR3 is 11 residues. The CDR3 sequence: CSARAGEEQYF. CDR3 in DNA: TGCAGTGCTAGAGCGGGGGAAGAGCAGTACTTC.

This sequence joins TRBV9 and TRBJ1-4, with 7 nucleotides matching TRBD1. The ends lost 3 bases at V and 5 bases at J; junction bases unmatched: 10. This CDR3 region has 16 residues. Germline values: CDR1 SGDLS, CDR2 YYNGEE. The CDR3 spells CASSAGDRRINEKLFF. Written as DNA, the CDR3 is TGTGCCAGCAGCGCGGGGGACAGAAGAATAAATGAAAAACTGTTTTTT.

This clone has only a few counts. The CDR3 coding sequence is TGCGCCAGCAGCCTCTTGGGGCCGGATGGCTACACCTTC. Translating gives CASSLLGPDGYTF. The genes are TRBV5-1 and TRBJ1-2; D is possibly TRBD1 (5 bases). The CDR3 covers 13 residues. The V gene lost 4 bases and the J gene lost 6 bases, with 13 bases spanning the gap. Germline CDR1 and CDR2: SGHRS and YFSETQ. Variable domain in full (rest from reference TRBV5-1 and TRBJ1-2): KAGVTQTPRYLIKTRGQQVTLSCSPISGHRSVSWYQQTPGQGLQFLFEYFSETQRNKGNFPGRFSGRQFSNSRSEMNVSTLELGDSALYLCASSLLGPDGYTFGSGTRLTVV.

This clone was counted only a few times. This chain uses TRBV7-3 with TRBJ2-3; 10 bases are shared with TRBD2. This CDR3 is 16 amino acids long. The germline gives CDR1 SGHTA, CDR2 FQGTGA. The V gene end was trimmed by 1 base and the J gene end by 6 bases; junction bases not matched to a gene: 7. In nucleotides, the CDR3 is TGTGCCAGCAGCTTAATTAGCGGGAGGTTAGGGGATACGCAGTATTTT. Encoded protein: CASSLISGRLGDTQYF.

The chain uses TRBV2 and TRBJ2-5; D remains ambiguous. CDR1 and CDR2 from the germline V gene are SNHLY and FYNNEI. The CDR3 is 15 residues long. V lost 6 bases and J lost 4, with 18 bases in between. The DNA for the CDR3 is TGTGCCAGCAGCCTGATTTTAGGGATCCGAGAGACCCAGTACTTC. Translation: CASSLILGIRETQYF. The complete variable domain, with remaining parts taken from reference TRBV2 and TRBJ2-5, reads EPEVTQTPSHQVTQMGQEVILRCVPISNHLYFYWYRQILGQKVEFLVSFYNNEISEKSEIFDDQFSVERPDGSNFTLKIRSTKLEDSAMYFCASSLILGIRETQYFGPGTRLLVL.

This clone was seen a few times. The chain uses TRBV7-9 and TRBJ2-7, with D perhaps TRBD1 (6 bases). The germline CDR1 and CDR2 sequences are SEHNR and FQNEAQ (reference sequence). Trimming took off 6 bases at V and 6 bases at J, with 33 bases between the two ends. The CDR3 runs 19 residues. The DNA of the CDR3 is TGTGCCAGCAGTTTTCAACCGACATTACTCGACAGGACCGTCGGCGAGCAGTACTTC. Amino acid sequence: CASSFQPTLLDRTVGEQYF. Supplemented by reference TRBV7-9 and TRBJ2-7, the full variable domain reads DTGVSQNPRHKITKRGQNVTFRCDPISEHNRLYWYRQTLGQGPEFLTYFQNEAQLEKSRLLSDRFSAERPKGSFSTLEIQRTEQGDSAMYLCASSFQPTLLDRTVGEQYFGPGTRLTVT.

The rearrangement joins TRBV11-2 to TRBJ2-7, with unresolved D. V lost 0 bases and J lost 0, with 6 bases in between. CDR1 and CDR2 (germline): SGHAT, FQNNGV. The CDR3 totals 14 residues. CDR3 region: CASSLEASSYEQYF. DNA of the CDR3: TGTGCCAGCAGCTTAGAGGCCAGCTCCTACGAGCAGTACTTC.

This chain uses TRBV28 with TRBJ1-5, with D hard to call. The CDR3 has 13 amino acids. V was pared by 3 bases and J by 0 bases, with 3 bases between. Germline values: CDR1 MDHEN, CDR2 SYDVKM. In DNA, the CDR3 is TGTGCCAGCAGTTTTGGTAGCAATCAGCCCCAGCATTTT. The encoded protein is CASSFGSNQPQHF.

This clone appeared a single time. J is TRBJ2-7 and V is TRBV2; a possible D gene is TRBD1 (5 bases). This CDR3 is built from 15 residues. Germline V gives CDR1 SNHLY, CDR2 FYNNEI. Trimming cost V 6 bases and J 6 bases, with 21 bases left between them. CDR3 nucleotides: TGTGCCAGCAGCCGCACCGACAGCACCTTCTCCGAGCAGTACTTC. It codes for CASSRTDSTFSEQYF.

The chain recombines TRBV20-1 with TRBJ1-2; no reliable D call. CDR1 is DFQATT, CDR2 SNEGSKA, per germline (reference sequence). The V end lost 6 bases, the J end lost 3 bases, and 5 bases lay between the germline ends. CDR3 length: 10 residues. CDR3 in DNA: TGCAGTGCGGTACACTATGGCTACACCTTC. Encoded protein: CSAVHYGYTF.

The chain has TRBV9 and TRBJ1-3; 12 bases fit TRBD1. CDR3 length equals 19 residues. Per germline, CDR1 SGDLS and CDR2 YYNGEE. V trimming: 0 bases; J trimming: 1 base; junction bases outside the gene matches: 8. This CDR3 reads CASSVDGGTGGFSGNTIYF. The CDR3 DNA sequence: TGTGCCAGCAGCGTAGATGGTGGGACAGGGGGCTTTTCTGGAAACACCATATATTTT.